These 4 T cell receptor beta chains were all obtained from the same sample, sequenced in a study of response to subunit inactivated influenza vaccine. TCRdb re-derived calls from the RT-PCR reads in MiXCR, one entry per CDR3 protein. The table lists 500,000 to 700,000 distinct CDR3 sequences, around a quarter of them singletons. The same data also went into a second study, on T cells expressing NK-cell markers. This second study says: For TCR beta, cDNA was produced by 5'RACE template switching with UMIs.

Material: CD4+ T cells sorted from PBMCs, obtained 11 to 12 days after vaccination. The receptors come from a man aged 50-59 years who received an inactivated influenza vaccine.

The rearrangement links TRBV4-3 to TRBJ2-1; 9 nucleotides align to TRBD2. The CDR3 extends over 16 amino acids. V trimming: 0 bases; J trimming: 3 bases; junction bases outside the gene matches: 3. Germline CDR1 and CDR2: LGHNA and YSLEER. For the CDR3, the DNA is TGCGCCAGCAGCCAAGAAGCGGGAGGACGCTACAATGAGCAGTTCTTC. It codes for CASSQEAGGRYNEQFF.

DNA for the CDR3: TGTGCCACCACCGGTCAGGGTTCAGTTTATGGCTACACCTTC. It is translated as CATTGQGSVYGYTF. The V and J genes are TRBV10-3 and TRBJ1-2; D may be TRBD1 (5 bases). The germline V gene encodes CDR1 ENHRY and CDR2 SYGVKD. The CDR3 spans 14 residues. V was pared by 10 bases and J by 5 bases, with 20 bases between.

This clonotype has just a few counts. J is TRBJ2-1 and V is TRBV6-1, with TRBD2 matching over 10 bases. V dropped 3 bases and J dropped 7; count of bases not matched to a gene: 3. CDR1 and CDR2 from the germline V gene are MNHNS and SASEGT. The CDR3 runs 14 residues. CDR3 loop: CASSDSLAGNEQFF. The CDR3 nucleotides read TGTGCCAGCAGTGATTCACTAGCGGGAAATGAGCAGTTCTTC.

The V call is TRBV12-3 or TRBV12-4, the J call TRBJ2-3, with D unclear. The CDR3 is 12 amino acids. V lost 6 bases and J 4 bases, leaving 8 bases between the germline ends. The CDR3 spells CASSPEADTQYF. DNA for the CDR3: TGTGCCAGCAGCCCCGAGGCAGATACGCAGTATTTT.